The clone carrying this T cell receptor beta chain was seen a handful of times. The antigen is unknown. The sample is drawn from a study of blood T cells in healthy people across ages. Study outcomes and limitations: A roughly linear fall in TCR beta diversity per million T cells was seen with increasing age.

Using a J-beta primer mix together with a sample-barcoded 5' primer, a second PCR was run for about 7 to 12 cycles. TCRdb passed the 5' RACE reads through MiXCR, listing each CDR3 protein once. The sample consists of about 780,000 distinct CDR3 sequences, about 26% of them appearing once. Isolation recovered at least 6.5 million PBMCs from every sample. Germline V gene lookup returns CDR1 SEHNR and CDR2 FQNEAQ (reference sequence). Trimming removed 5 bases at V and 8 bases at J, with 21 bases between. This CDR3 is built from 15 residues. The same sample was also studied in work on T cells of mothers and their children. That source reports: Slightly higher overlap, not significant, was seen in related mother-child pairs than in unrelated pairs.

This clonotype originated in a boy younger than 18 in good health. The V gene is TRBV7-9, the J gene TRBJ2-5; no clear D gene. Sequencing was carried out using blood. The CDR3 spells CASSPSRTLMDTQYF. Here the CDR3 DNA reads TGTGCCAGCAGCCCTTCTAGGACCCTGATGGATACCCAGTACTTC.